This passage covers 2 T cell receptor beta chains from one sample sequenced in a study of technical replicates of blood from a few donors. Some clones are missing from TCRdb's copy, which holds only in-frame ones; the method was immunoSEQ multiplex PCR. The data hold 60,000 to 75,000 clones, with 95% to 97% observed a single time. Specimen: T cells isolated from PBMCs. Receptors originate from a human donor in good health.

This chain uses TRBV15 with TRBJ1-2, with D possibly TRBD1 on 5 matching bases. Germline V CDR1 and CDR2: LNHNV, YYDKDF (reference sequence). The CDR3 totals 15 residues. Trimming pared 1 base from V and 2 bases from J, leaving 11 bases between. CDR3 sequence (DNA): TGTGCCACCAGCAGAGGGGGGGAACACAACTATGGCTACACCTTC. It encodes CATSRGGEHNYGYTF.

CDR3 coding DNA: TGCAGTGCTAGTGGAGGAGATACGCAGTATTTT. Amino acid sequence: CSASGGDTQYF. This chain uses TRBV20-1 with TRBJ2-3; weak D call: TRBD2 (5 bases). Germline CDR1 and CDR2: DFQATT and SNEGSKA (reference sequence). The V end was cut by 3 bases, the J end by 5 bases, with 6 bases between. The CDR3 spans 11 residues.